These 23 T cell receptor beta chains originate from one sample sequenced in a study of Ad26.COV2.S vaccination and SARS-CoV-2 variants. Described treatment: about 20 received Ad26.COV2.S at low or high dose, single or two shots; 5 received placebo; per-sample allocation not given. The study sampled participants on day 63 after the first vaccine or placebo injection. Libraries were prepared by immunoSEQ multiplex PCR; TCRdb keeps only in-frame clonotypes and omits some of them. This table has 350,000 to 500,000 clones, 75% to 95% appearing once. This specimen was peripheral blood, taken in a trial of Ad26.COV2.S vaccine versus placebo. The receptors come from a person aged 18 to 65 who received the Ad26.COV2.S COVID-19 vaccine or a placebo.

Details on this clone: This CDR3 fails to terminate in the conserved phenylalanine or tryptophan, so it likely reflects a read error. The DNA is left out, because the CDR3 cannot be placed on it with certainty; the CDR3 is given as TCRdb lists it. V and J are TRBV6-4 and TRBJ1-1. Germline CDR1 is MRHNA and CDR2 is SNTAGT. The CDR3 is 14 amino acids in total, end residues counted. The CDR3 is CASSNYRDAREAFS.

The CDR3 region has the DNA TGTGCCAGCAGCTTAAGGGGGGAGGGCATAGAGACCCAGTACTTC. It specifies CASSLRGEGIETQYF. The V and J genes are TRBV5-5 and TRBJ2-5; D perhaps matches TRBD2 (7 bases). The CDR3 contains 15 residues. Per the germline V gene, CDR1 is SGHKS and CDR2 is YYEKEE (reference sequence). V shed 2 bases and J shed 4 bases, with 15 bases lying between them.

The V call is TRBV19, the J call TRBJ2-5; D is unresolved. CDR1 and CDR2 (germline): LNHDA, SQIVND (reference sequence). The CDR3 is 11 amino acids. Trimming removed 3 bases at V and 5 bases at J, with 4 bases between. The CDR3 DNA follows: TGTGCCAGTAGTATGGGGGAGACCCAGTACTTC. The encoded protein is CASSMGETQYF.

The rearrangement links TRBV18 to TRBJ2-7, with TRBD2 as a possible D gene (5 bases). The germline CDR1 and CDR2 sequences are KGHSH and LQKENI. The V gene lost 0 bases and the J gene lost 2 bases, with 11 bases spanning the gap. This CDR3 comprises 15 residues. The CDR3 loop is CASSPPQLGTYEQYF. CDR3 nucleotide sequence: TGTGCCAGCTCACCACCGCAACTAGGTACCTACGAGCAGTACTTC.

The chain recombines TRBV4-3 with TRBJ1-1; D unresolved. The CDR3 runs to 13 residues. Deletions cut 9 bases from V and 3 bases from J, with 14 bases between. Per the germline V gene, CDR1 is LGHNA and CDR2 is YSLEER. For the CDR3, the DNA is TGCGCCAGTGGCCCCCATCATGACACTGAAGCTTTCTTT. Residues: CASGPHHDTEAFF.

This chain links TRBV10-3 with TRBJ2-1, with 8 nucleotides matching TRBD2. CDR3 length: 13 residues. The germline gives CDR1 ENHRY, CDR2 SYGVKD. V shed 10 bases and J 4 bases; nucleotides not matched to a gene: 6. The CDR3 DNA reads as TGTGCCACCGCTGGCGGGGGGTACAATGAGCAGTTCTTC. It is translated as CATAGGGYNEQFF.

The chain couples TRBV7-9 to TRBJ1-4; 7 bases are a match to TRBD1. Germline V gene sequence: CDR1 SEHNR, CDR2 FQNEAQ (reference sequence). Trimming removed 2 bases from V and 7 bases from J; junction bases left unmatched: 4. The CDR3 contains 14 residues. The CDR3 reads CASSLKGAGEKLFF. CDR3 in DNA: TGTGCCAGCAGCTTAAAGGGGGCGGGTGAAAAACTGTTTTTT.

This rearrangement joins TRBV6-6 to TRBJ2-1; 7 nucleotides match TRBD1. The CDR3 is made up of 14 amino acids. The V segment lost 6 bases and the J segment 9 bases; nucleotides outside the gene matches: 11. The germline CDR1 and CDR2 sequences are MNHNY and SVGAGI (reference sequence). The CDR3 loop reads CASSAGGLKTEQFF. The CDR3 DNA reads as TGTGCCAGCAGCGCAGGGGGTCTGAAGACTGAGCAGTTCTTC.

The gene calls are TRBV6-5 and TRBJ2-5; D might be TRBD2 (6 bases). Germline V gives CDR1 MNHEY, CDR2 SVGAGI. The CDR3 loop spans 14 amino acids. Deletions cut 5 bases from V and 1 base from J, with 11 bases between. The CDR3 DNA reads as TGTGCCAGCAGTCCCGGACTACTCCAAGAGACCCAGTACTTC. Protein sequence: CASSPGLLQETQYF.

CDR3 DNA: TGTGCCAGCAGTCGCGGGGACCCACTTCTCAGCTCCTACAATGAGCAGTTCTTC. Amino acid sequence: CASSRGDPLLSSYNEQFF. The chain recombines TRBV14 with TRBJ2-1; a weak D match, TRBD2 (6 bases). Per the germline V gene, CDR1 is SGHDN and CDR2 is FVKESK. This CDR3 spans 18 amino acids. V was trimmed by 6 bases and J by 0 bases, leaving 21 bases between them. The full variable domain, rest sourced from reference TRBV14 and TRBJ2-1, is EAGVTQFPSHSVIEKGQTVTLRCDPISGHDNLYWYRRVMGKEIKFLLHFVKESKQDESGMPNNRFLAERTGGTYSTLKVQPAELEDSGVYFCASSRGDPLLSSYNEQFFGPGTRLTVL.

The chain recombines TRBV2 with TRBJ2-1; D remains ambiguous. Trimming removed 6 bases from V and 14 bases from J, with 11 bases in between. Germline V gene lookup returns CDR1 SNHLY and CDR2 FYNNEI. This CDR3 has 10 amino acids. The CDR3 sequence: CASRRIFEFF. CDR3 in DNA: TGTGCCAGCAGAAGAATCTTTGAGTTCTTC.

The V call is TRBV24-1, the J call TRBJ2-3; 10 nucleotides agree with TRBD1. Per the germline V gene, CDR1 is KGHDR and CDR2 is SFDVKD. Losses at the gene ends were 4 bases for V and 1 base for J; bases not matched to a gene: 4. This CDR3 region has 16 residues. The CDR3: CATSDPGQGGTDTQYF. The CDR3 nucleotides read TGTGCCACCAGTGACCCTGGACAGGGGGGCACAGATACGCAGTATTTT.

The V and J genes are TRBV4-2 and TRBJ1-2; maybe TRBD1 (5 bases). Trimming removed 4 bases from V and 0 bases from J, with 9 bases in between. The CDR3 loop spans 14 amino acids. The germline CDR1 and CDR2 sequences are LGHNA and YNFKEQ. CDR3 sequence reads: CASSRSTANYGYTF. The CDR3 nucleotides read TGTGCCAGCAGCCGATCGACAGCTAACTATGGCTACACCTTC.

This chain joins TRBV6-6 and TRBJ2-3; D ambiguous. The CDR3 extends over 12 amino acids. The V gene lost 8 bases and the J gene lost 2 bases, with 8 bases spanning the gap. Germline V gives CDR1 MNHNY, CDR2 SVGAGI (reference sequence). The CDR3 DNA follows: TGTGCCAGCGTGGCGGACACAGATACGCAGTATTTT. Amino acid sequence: CASVADTDTQYF.

The rearrangement links TRBV12-3 or TRBV12-4 to TRBJ1-5, with a tentative D call TRBD1 (6 bases). The CDR3 is 12 residues long. Trimming removed 9 bases at V and 5 bases at J, with 11 bases between. CDR3 region: CASTGLHQPQHF. The CDR3 DNA reads TGTGCCAGTACAGGGTTGCATCAGCCCCAGCATTTT.

The rearrangement links TRBV7-9 to TRBJ2-7; no reliable D call. CDR1 and CDR2 from the germline V gene are SEHNR and FQNEAQ (reference sequence). Deletions cut 1 base from V and 6 bases from J, with 10 bases between. There are 13 residues in the CDR3. Written as DNA, the CDR3 is TGTGCCAGCAGCTTAGGTGATGGCGCCGAGCAGTACTTC. It yields the protein CASSLGDGAEQYF.

The chain joins TRBV6-6 to TRBJ2-7, with 7 nucleotides matching TRBD1. The CDR3 runs 16 residues. Per germline, CDR1 MNHNY and CDR2 SVGAGI (reference sequence). The ends lost 2 bases at V and 3 bases at J; junction bases unmatched: 10. The CDR3 region has the DNA TGTGCCAGCAGTTACCCCCGACAGGGTCCTAACTACGAGCAGTACTTC. Residues: CASSYPRQGPNYEQYF.

The chain joins TRBV4-3 to TRBJ2-1, with a weak D call TRBD2 (6 bases). Germline-derived CDR1 and CDR2 are LGHNA and YSLEER. The CDR3 runs 16 residues. Trimming removed 0 bases at V and 3 bases at J, with 12 bases between. The CDR3 bases are TGCGCCAGCAGCCAAGATTTTCTAGCGAGCTACAATGAGCAGTTCTTC. Its translation is CASSQDFLASYNEQFF.

Here the CDR3 DNA reads TGCGCCAGCAGCACCGGGAATAGCGGGAGGAGGAATGAGCAGTTCTTC. This codes for CASSTGNSGRRNEQFF. This chain uses TRBV5-1 with TRBJ2-1, with 10 bases matching TRBD2. This CDR3 has 16 amino acids. V was pared by 4 bases and J by 7 bases, with 11 bases of the junction left unmatched. In germline, CDR1 is SGHRS, CDR2 YFSETQ. Based on the CDR3 plus reference TRBV5-1 and TRBJ2-1, the full variable domain is KAGVTQTPRYLIKTRGQQVTLSCSPISGHRSVSWYQQTPGQGLQFLFEYFSETQRNKGNFPGRFSGRQFSNSRSEMNVSTLELGDSALYLCASSTGNSGRRNEQFFGPGTRLTVL.

The chain couples TRBV18 to TRBJ1-5; 8 bases match TRBD1. J lost 7 bases, V lost 3 bases, and 11 bases had no gene match. The CDR3 is 16 residues long. In germline, CDR1 is KGHSH, CDR2 LQKENI. CDR3 sequence: CASSPVSNRGDQPQHF. The CDR3 bases are TGTGCCAGCTCACCGGTTTCTAACAGGGGGGACCAGCCCCAGCATTTT.

This clone was detected only a few times. The chain couples TRBV4-2 to TRBJ2-1; D assignment may be TRBD1 or TRBD2 (5 bases each). V was clipped by 5 bases and J by 0 bases, with 11 bases between them. CDR1 and CDR2 (germline): LGHNA, YNFKEQ. The CDR3 runs to 15 residues. The CDR3 is CASSTSGGSYNEQFF. In DNA form, the CDR3 reads TGTGCCAGCAGCACCTCTGGGGGCTCCTACAATGAGCAGTTCTTC.

As DNA, the CDR3 is TGTGCCAGCAGCCCTTTCCCGTCCAGCTCCTACGAGCAGTACTTC. Protein: CASSPFPSSSYEQYF. The chain links TRBV7-3 to TRBJ2-7; D remains unclear. The CDR3 is 15 amino acids. V lost 5 bases and J 0 bases, leaving 14 bases between the germline ends. The germline CDR1 and CDR2 sequences are SGHTA and FQGTGA.

This clone was counted once. This sequence joins TRBV5-1 and TRBJ2-7; TRBD2 matches 7 bases. In germline, CDR1 is SGHRS, CDR2 YFSETQ. Trimming at V came to 5 bases and at J to 6 bases, leaving 8 bases not matched to a gene. The CDR3 contains 13 residues. The CDR3 DNA sequence: TGCGCCAGCAGTTCGGGGGAGGGGCCCGAGCAGTACTTC. This codes for CASSSGEGPEQYF. Full variable domain (outside the CDR3, taken from reference TRBV5-1 and TRBJ2-7): KAGVTQTPRYLIKTRGQQVTLSCSPISGHRSVSWYQQTPGQGLQFLFEYFSETQRNKGNFPGRFSGRQFSNSRSEMNVSTLELGDSALYLCASSSGEGPEQYFGPGTRLTVT.